These T cell receptor beta chains were read from a single sample in a study of identical twins. MiXCR, applied by TCRdb to the 5' RACE reads, yields one record per CDR3 protein. The profile covers hundreds of thousands of distinct CDR3 sequences, with approximately 22% appearing a single time and 4% to 5.5% taken by the ten largest. These same records also appear under a second study, on T cells expressing NK-cell markers.

The sample consisted of PBMCs. The receptors originated from a woman aged 18-29 years in good health. Both conserved end residues are part of each CDR3. The order of the fields is V gene, D gene, J gene, CDR3 protein. D genes are given only for firm matches.

TRBV20-1	.	TRBJ2-7	CSARLSYEQYF
TRBV25-1	TRBD1	TRBJ1-1	CASSDPSTGDTEAFF
TRBV7-8	.	TRBJ2-3	CASSLVLVTDTQYF
TRBV14	.	TRBJ2-2	CASSQPRGGELFF
TRBV7-2	.	TRBJ2-7	CASSLVGERRSSYEQYF
TRBV12-3/TRBV12-4	TRBD2	TRBJ2-3	CASRTSGSTDTQYF
TRBV20-1	TRBD1	TRBJ1-2	CSARGPGTGGEGYTF
TRBV12-3/TRBV12-4	.	TRBJ2-7	CASSLTGAPTEQYF
TRBV7-9	TRBD2	TRBJ2-1	CASSGGLAGVDEQFF
TRBV29-1	TRBD1	TRBJ2-1	CSVAGTGYEQFF
TRBV9	TRBD2	TRBJ2-5	CASSPLSGGEETQYF
TRBV4-3	.	TRBJ2-1	CASSYVFTSRREGQFF
TRBV11-3	.	TRBJ2-7	CASSSSGAFSYEQYF
TRBV5-1	.	TRBJ2-1	CASSLDGPRPSYNEQFF
TRBV30	TRBD2	TRBJ2-5	CAWRRGLADQETQYF
TRBV15	.	TRBJ2-5	CATSRDAQETQYF
TRBV6-1	.	TRBJ1-1	CASSPRLGNTEAFF
TRBV5-8	TRBD1	TRBJ2-1	CASSPWGGTGEFF
TRBV5-1	.	TRBJ2-1	CASGGGLVDEQFF
TRBV11-2	.	TRBJ2-6	CASSLNLGANVLTF
TRBV5-6	TRBD2	TRBJ2-1	CASSSTIAGGYNEQFF
TRBV4-3	TRBD1	TRBJ2-7	CASSQDRGTGHEQYF
TRBV6-5	TRBD2	TRBJ2-7	CASSYASGRAGTEQYF
TRBV20-1	.	TRBJ1-3	CSAPSGVSGNTIYF
TRBV9	.	TRBJ2-5	CASSAGPYQETQYF
TRBV7-9	TRBD2	TRBJ2-3	CASRINAGAGDTQYF
TRBV6-5	.	TRBJ2-3	CASSYAGLPDTQYF